The rows below give T cell receptor beta chains drawn from one sample of a study of cytomegalovirus exposure and HLA in healthy donors. The protocol was immunoSEQ multiplex PCR, while the TCRdb copy is restricted to in-frame clones and leaves out a portion. The sample table sets out just under 80,000 clones. The source material was PBMCs. The origin of the receptors is a man aged 18 to 35 in good health and CMV-seropositive. Each CDR3 is given with its conserved first and last residue. The order of the fields is V gene, D gene, J gene, CDR3 protein, CDR3 DNA. A D gene is named only where the DNA matches it firmly.

TRBV14	TRBD1	TRBJ1-1	CASSQGVRTGGPAFF	TGTGCCAGCAGCCAAGGAGTGCGGACAGGCGGCCCGGCTTTCTTT
TRBV4-2	.	TRBJ1-1	CASSQELVSGGVSEAFF	TGTGCCAGCAGCCAAGAGCTGGTGAGCGGAGGGGTATCTGAAGCTTTCTTT
TRBV4-1	TRBD1	TRBJ2-7	CASSWDSSYEQYF	TGCGCCAGCAGCTGGGACAGTAGCTACGAGCAGTACTTC
TRBV19	.	TRBJ1-5	CATQGTGGAVGQPQHF	TGTGCCACCCAGGGGACGGGGGGCGCGGTCGGTCAGCCCCAGCATTTT
TRBV5-1	TRBD2	TRBJ2-3	CASSLVGGNTDTQYF	TGCGCCAGCAGCTTGGTGGGGGGGAACACAGATACGCAGTATTTT
TRBV23-1	TRBD1	TRBJ2-2	CASTGQGYTGELFF	TGCGCCAGCACCGGACAGGGATACACCGGGGAGCTGTTTTTT
TRBV19	.	TRBJ2-7	CASSIGRGEGRRSYEQYF	TGTGCCAGTAGTATAGGCCGAGGCGAGGGTCGGAGATCCTACGAGCAGTACTTC
TRBV2	TRBD1	TRBJ2-2	CASSERQGDLAGELFF	TGTGCCAGCAGTGAGCGTCAGGGGGATTTGGCCGGGGAGCTGTTTTTT
TRBV27	.	TRBJ1-5	CASSFQGSNQPQHF	TGTGCCAGCAGTTTTCAGGGAAGCAATCAGCCCCAGCATTTT
TRBV27	.	TRBJ2-7	CASSFTGGSYEQYF	TGTGCCAGCAGTTTTACCGGGGGAAGCTACGAGCAGTACTTC
TRBV19	TRBD1	TRBJ1-2	CASRVIDRGRKNYGYTF	TGTGCCAGTCGTGTCATTGACAGGGGGCGAAAGAACTATGGCTACACCTTC
TRBV5-1	.	TRBJ1-1	CASSLREGTEAFF	TGCGCCAGCAGCTTGCGTGAGGGCACTGAAGCTTTCTTT
TRBV20-1	.	TRBJ2-7	CSARGFYEQYF	TGCAGTGCTAGAGGCTTCTACGAGCAGTACTTC
TRBV29-1	.	TRBJ1-1	CSAGLNTEAFF	TGCAGCGCAGGATTGAACACTGAAGCTTTCTTT
TRBV25-1	TRBD2	TRBJ2-3	CASSLGTSGGPRRDTQYF	TGTGCCAGCAGCTTAGGGACTAGCGGGGGGCCTCGGCGGGATACGCAGTATTTT
TRBV11-2	.	TRBJ1-5	CASSPNSGSNQPQHF	TGTGCCAGCAGCCCCAATTCCGGTAGCAATCAGCCCCAGCATTTT
TRBV19	.	TRBJ1-2	CASSDYRGGESIYGYTF	TGTGCCAGTAGTGATTATCGAGGGGGAGAGTCTATCTATGGCTACACCTTC
TRBV6-5	TRBD2	TRBJ2-5	CASSRTGLAGVKQYF	TGTGCCAGCAGCCGAACCGGACTAGCGGGAGTAAAGCAGTACTTC
TRBV5-1	.	TRBJ1-2	CASSLGMALGDYGYTF	TGCGCCAGCAGCTTGGGAATGGCCCTAGGAGACTATGGCTACACCTTC
TRBV9	.	TRBJ2-3	CASSEETSLDTQYF	TGTGCCAGCAGCGAGGAGACTAGTCTCGATACGCAGTATTTT
TRBV19	.	TRBJ2-7	CASSIGISYEQYF	TGTGCCAGTAGTATCGGGATCTCCTACGAGCAGTACTTC
TRBV28	.	TRBJ2-2	CASSSGTHHTGELFF	TGTGCCAGCAGTTCAGGGACACATCACACCGGGGAGCTGTTTTTT
TRBV14	TRBD1	TRBJ1-2	CASSQGGAQGAYGYTF	TGTGCCAGCAGCCAAGGAGGGGCCCAGGGGGCCTATGGCTACACCTTC
TRBV5-4	.	TRBJ1-1	CASSTPEGRGTEAFF	TGTGCCAGCAGCACGCCGGAGGGTCGGGGTACTGAAGCTTTCTTT
TRBV5-6	.	TRBJ1-6	CASSSPVGYNSPLHF	TGTGCCAGCAGCTCCCCGGTCGGTTATAATTCACCCCTCCACTTT
TRBV2	.	TRBJ1-3	CASSLQGGGNTIYF	TGTGCCAGCAGTTTACAGGGTGGTGGAAACACCATATATTTT
TRBV18	.	TRBJ2-5	CASSPRRETQYF	TGTGCCAGCTCACCCCGCCGGGAGACCCAGTACTTC
TRBV10-3	.	TRBJ1-4	CAISEGQDNEKLFF	TGTGCCATCAGTGAAGGACAAGATAATGAAAAACTGTTTTTT
TRBV10-1	TRBD1	TRBJ1-2	CASRATGGYGYTF	TGCGCCAGCAGAGCCACAGGGGGCTATGGCTACACCTTC
TRBV10-3	TRBD1	TRBJ1-2	CAISESLGTGGGYTF	TGTGCCATCAGTGAGTCGCTAGGGACAGGGGGCGGCTACACCTTC
TRBV11-2	.	TRBJ2-7	CASSSQGFYEQYF	TGTGCCAGCAGCTCACAGGGATTCTACGAGCAGTACTTC
TRBV10-2	TRBD2	TRBJ2-1	CASRIAGSSYNEQFF	TGCGCCAGCAGGATAGCGGGGAGCTCCTACAATGAGCAGTTCTTC
TRBV7-2	.	TRBJ1-5	CASSYRTSGQPQHF	TGTGCCAGCAGCTATCGGACATCGGGCCAGCCCCAGCATTTT
TRBV11-2	.	TRBJ2-1	CASSLVGTPFSYNEQFF	TGTGCCAGCAGCTTAGTTGGGACTCCATTCTCCTACAATGAGCAGTTCTTC
TRBV7-9	.	TRBJ1-1	CASSTLDGADTEAFF	TGTGCCAGCAGCACCCTGGACGGAGCGGACACTGAAGCTTTCTTT
TRBV6-5	.	TRBJ1-1	CASSRRTERAFF	TGTGCCAGCAGCCGACGGACAGAAAGAGCTTTCTTT
TRBV6-5	.	TRBJ2-3	CASSSQGYTDTQYF	TGTGCCAGCAGTTCCCAGGGCTACACAGATACGCAGTATTTT
TRBV5-1	TRBD2	TRBJ2-1	CASSLTSGSYNEQFF	TGCGCCAGCAGCTTGACTAGCGGCTCCTACAATGAGCAGTTCTTC
TRBV11-2	TRBD2	TRBJ2-7	CASSLIGLAGVYEQYF	TGTGCCAGCAGCTTAATAGGACTAGCGGGAGTTTACGAGCAGTACTTC
TRBV6-5	TRBD1	TRBJ2-3	CASSYLDREWGQYF	TGTGCCAGCAGTTACTTGGACAGGGAGTGGGGGCAGTATTTT
TRBV18	.	TRBJ1-1	CASSPPGTPPGQGAFF	TGTGCCAGCTCACCACCTGGAACCCCCCCCGGACAAGGAGCTTTCTTT
TRBV2	TRBD2	TRBJ2-7	CASSDPGEGPYEQYF	TGTGCCAGCAGTGACCCTGGGGAGGGGCCCTACGAGCAGTACTTC